A single sample is the source of the 9 T cell receptor beta chains below, sequenced in a study of T-cell reconstitution after alpha-beta-depleted transplantation in children. TCRbeta library preparation incorporated unique molecular identifiers. TCRdb passed the PCR reads through MiXCR, listing each CDR3 protein once. The sample holds about 500,000 distinct CDR3 sequences; around a third are singletons and the top ten take 2% to 2.5%. The specimen was PBMCs from the stem cell graft donor, collected from the stem cell graft. The source of these receptors is a human donor who donated a stem cell graft to a child with aplastic anemia.

This clonotype was seen repeatedly, ten times or more. This chain connects TRBV20-1 to TRBJ2-4, with D perhaps TRBD1 (5 bases). CDR3 length equals 14 residues. From germline, CDR1 is DFQATT and CDR2 SNEGSKA (reference sequence). Trimming left V 4 bases short and J 3 bases short, with 13 bases between. The CDR3 is CSATDPGRKNIQYF. The CDR3 nucleotides read TGCAGTGCTACGGACCCAGGGCGCAAAAACATTCAGTACTTC.

The J gene is TRBJ1-5, the V gene TRBV12-3 or TRBV12-4, with TRBD1 as a possible D gene (5 bases). Trimming left V 5 bases short and J 11 bases short, with 25 bases between. CDR3 length: 16 amino acids. The CDR3: CASSRTDLGGFVAQHF. In DNA form, the CDR3 reads TGTGCCAGCAGTCGCACGGATCTTGGGGGTTTTGTGGCCCAGCATTTT.

This rearrangement joins TRBV6-5 to TRBJ1-2, with 8 bases matching TRBD1. CDR1 is MNHEY and CDR2 is SVGAGI in the germline V gene. V lost 4 bases and J lost 4; bases outside the gene matches: 14. The CDR3 spans 17 residues. In DNA, the CDR3 is TGTGCCAGCAGTTCCCCAAGGACAGGGCCGCGAGGCTATGGCTACACCTTC. It encodes CASSSPRTGPRGYGYTF.

The J gene is TRBJ2-3, the V gene TRBV29-1; D is possibly TRBD2 (6 bases). CDR1 and CDR2 from the germline V gene are SQVTM and ANQGSEA. V gave up 4 bases and J gave up 3 bases, with 11 bases separating them. The CDR3 is made up of 13 amino acids. The CDR3 nucleotides read TGCAGCGTTGCGGGAGTAAAAACAGATACGCAGTATTTT. It yields the protein CSVAGVKTDTQYF.

The rearrangement uses TRBV15 and TRBJ1-1, with D possibly matching TRBD1 (5 bases). Deletions cut 1 base from V and 1 base from J, with 13 bases between. Germline values: CDR1 LNHNV, CDR2 YYDKDF (reference sequence). The CDR3 runs 16 residues. This CDR3 is CATSRGQGGKNTEAFF. The CDR3 coding sequence is TGTGCCACCAGCAGAGGCCAGGGTGGCAAGAACACTGAAGCTTTCTTT.

In its sample, this clonotype was seen a few times. The chain recombines TRBV20-1 with TRBJ1-2, with a tentative D call TRBD1 (5 bases). The length of the CDR3 is 10 residues. V dropped 5 bases and J dropped 8 bases, with 9 bases sitting between them. CDR1 is DFQATT, CDR2 SNEGSKA, per germline (reference sequence). The CDR3 is CSAQQDGYTF. CDR3 coding DNA: TGCAGTGCTCAACAGGACGGCTACACCTTC.

The table lists this clonotype with a few counts. CDR3 residues: CASSYSGLGVETQYF. In DNA, the CDR3 is TGTGCCAGCAGTTACTCGGGGTTGGGGGTAGAGACCCAGTACTTC. V gene TRBV6-5 combines with J gene TRBJ2-5; D may be TRBD1 or TRBD2 (5 bases each). V lost 0 bases and J lost 4, with 12 bases in between. The CDR3 spans 15 residues. CDR1 is MNHEY, CDR2 SVGAGI, per germline.

This clonotype came up a few times. The V call is TRBV5-1, the J call TRBJ1-1, with D possibly TRBD1 on 6 matching bases. Germline V lookup: CDR1 SGHRS, CDR2 YFSETQ. V was pared by 0 bases and J by 0 bases, with 12 bases between. The length of the CDR3 is 16 residues. CDR3 sequence (DNA): TGCGCCAGCAGCTTGGGAGGGGGGACACTGAACACTGAAGCTTTCTTT. It encodes CASSLGGGTLNTEAFF.

This chain uses TRBV7-8 with TRBJ2-3; D not certain. Trimming pared 5 bases from V and 6 bases from J, leaving 9 bases between. The CDR3 sequence is 12 residues long. Per the germline V gene, CDR1 is SGHVS and CDR2 is FQNEAQ. The CDR3 DNA sequence: TGTGCCAGCAGCCCCTTGATGGATACGCAGTATTTT. Amino acid sequence: CASSPLMDTQYF.